The T cell receptor (beta chain) under discussion was sequenced for a study of memory CD4+ T cells and cytomegalovirus serostatus. V lost 7 bases and J 1 base, leaving 10 bases between the germline ends. The CDR3 totals 13 residues. Germline V gene data show CDR1 as GTSNPN and CDR2 as SVGIG (reference sequence). Assay: immunoSEQ multiplex PCR; the TCRdb copy retains only in-frame clones and omits some. The top ten clones hold around 0.58% of a sample with 56,000 or so clones, 60% to 85% of them seen once. Single viable CD3+CD4+CD8-CD45RO+ cells were sorted as the memory CD4+ T cells. Sequencing input: memory CD4+ T cells from blood. The origin of this receptor is an adult in good health and CMV-seronegative. Some clones in this sample may be carry-over from other donors' samples. This chain uses TRBV30 with TRBJ2-2, with D maybe TRBD1 (5 bases). CDR3 nucleotide sequence: TGTGCCTACCAGGGTTGGAACACCGGGGAGCTGTTTTTT. Its protein is CAYQGWNTGELFF.